This T cell receptor (beta chain) was profiled in a study of cytomegalovirus exposure and HLA in healthy donors. With 3 bases removed from V and 4 bases from J, the gap between germline ends came to 12 bases. Germline V gene lookup returns CDR1 ENHRY and CDR2 SYGVKD. This CDR3 is built from 14 residues. Researchers ran the PCR with 60 Vbeta and 13 Jbeta primers. Produced via immunoSEQ multiplex PCR; TCRdb's table is partial and in-frame only. The sample contains around 150,000 clones, around four fifths of which appear only once. The TCR was taken from a male donor in good health and CMV-seronegative. Sequencing was carried out using PBMCs. This chain joins TRBV10-3 and TRBJ1-1; D is perhaps TRBD1 (6 bases). The CDR3 coding sequence is TGTGCCATCAGTGATAGTGGGGGCGGCACTGAAGCTTTCTTT. Amino acids: CAISDSGGGTEAFF.